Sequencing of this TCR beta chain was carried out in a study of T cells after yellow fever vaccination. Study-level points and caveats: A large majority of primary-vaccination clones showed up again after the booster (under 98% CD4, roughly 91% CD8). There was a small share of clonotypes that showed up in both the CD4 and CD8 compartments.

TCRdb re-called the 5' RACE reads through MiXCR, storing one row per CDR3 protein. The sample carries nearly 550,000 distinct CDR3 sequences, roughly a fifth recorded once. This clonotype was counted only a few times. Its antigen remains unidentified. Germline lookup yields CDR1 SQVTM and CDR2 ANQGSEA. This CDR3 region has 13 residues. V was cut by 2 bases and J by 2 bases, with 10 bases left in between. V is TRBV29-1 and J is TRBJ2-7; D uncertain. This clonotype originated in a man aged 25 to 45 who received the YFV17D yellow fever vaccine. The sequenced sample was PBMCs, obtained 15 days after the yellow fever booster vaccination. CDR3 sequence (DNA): TGCAGCGTTGAATCCGGGTCCCCCTACGAGCAGTACTTC. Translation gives CSVESGSPYEQYF.